This TCR beta chain comes out of a study of shared clonotypes between healthy human individuals. Some clones are missing from TCRdb's copy, which holds only in-frame ones; the method was immunoSEQ multiplex PCR. The sample shows roughly 1,000,000 clones, approximately 80% of them seen only once. This CDR3 spans 15 amino acids. Losses at the gene ends were 5 bases for V and 2 bases for J; bases not matched to a gene: 4. Germline V CDR1 and CDR2: SQVTM, ANQGSEA. The sample was memory CD4+ T cells from PBMCs. This sample's subset: CD45RA-negative fraction. This receptor was identified in a man younger than 35 in good health. Some clones in this sample may be carry-over from other donors' samples. J is TRBJ2-3 and V is TRBV29-1, with 13 positions matching TRBD2. CDR3 loop: CSVMGLAGPTDTQYF. The CDR3 DNA reads TGCAGCGTTATGGGACTAGCGGGACCCACAGATACGCAGTATTTT.